This TCR beta chain derives from a study of CD8 T cells in ankylosing spondylitis. This CDR3 has 13 residues. CDR1 is SGHRS and CDR2 is YFSETQ in the germline V gene. Deletions cut 0 bases from V and 2 bases from J, with 5 bases between. This clonotype showed up many times. TCRdb recomputed calls from the 5' RACE reads with MiXCR, one row per CDR3 protein. This sample has roughly 130,000 distinct CDR3 sequences; over 6.5% occur once, and the top ten carry 10% to 15%. The specimen was blood, either unsorted or a sorted T cell fraction (not recorded which). The receptor was isolated from a male donor with ankylosing spondylitis or in good health (not recorded which). V gene TRBV5-1 combines with J gene TRBJ2-5; D is ambiguous. The CDR3 spells CASSLGPQETQYF. The CDR3 DNA follows: TGCGCCAGCAGCTTGGGACCTCAAGAGACCCAGTACTTC.